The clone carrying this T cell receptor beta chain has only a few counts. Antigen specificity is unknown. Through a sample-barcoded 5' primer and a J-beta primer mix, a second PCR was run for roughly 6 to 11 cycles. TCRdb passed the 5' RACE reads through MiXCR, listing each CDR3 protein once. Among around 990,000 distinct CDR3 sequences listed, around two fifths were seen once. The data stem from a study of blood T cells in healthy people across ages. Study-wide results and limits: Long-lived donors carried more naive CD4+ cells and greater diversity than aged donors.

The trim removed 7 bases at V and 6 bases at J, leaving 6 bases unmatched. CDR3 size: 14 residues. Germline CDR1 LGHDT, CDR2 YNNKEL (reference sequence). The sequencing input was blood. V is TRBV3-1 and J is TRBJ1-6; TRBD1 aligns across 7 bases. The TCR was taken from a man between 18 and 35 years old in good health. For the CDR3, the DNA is TGTGCCAGCACCCCGGGACAGACTAATTCACCCCTCCACTTT. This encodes CASTPGQTNSPLHF.